This T cell receptor beta chain derives from a study of T cells in Graves' hyperthyroidism and ophthalmopathy. This clonotype was seen ten or more times. Its cognate antigen is unknown. V lost 3 bases to trimming and J lost 4 bases, with 9 bases between them. The CDR3 runs to 13 residues. What was amplified from RNA transcripts were TCR beta CDR3 regions. A set of HTBI primers served as the primers for a first-round RT-PCR of the TCR CDR3. TCRdb redid the calling of the multiplex PCR reads with MiXCR, one entry per CDR3 protein. Of approximately 510,000 distinct CDR3 sequences listed, about a fifth are singletons. Study results and caveats: Most thyroid-expanded clonotypes above 0.001 were also found in blood.

The V gene is TRBV12-3 or TRBV12-4, the J gene TRBJ1-1; no reliable D call. What was sequenced was blood. The clonotype originates from a man between 18 and 29 years old with Graves' hyperthyroidism. The CDR3 protein is CASSFRQTTEAFF. Here the CDR3 DNA reads TGTGCCAGCAGTTTTAGACAAACCACTGAAGCTTTCTTT.